The table lists the clone carrying this TCR beta chain with many counts. V was pared by 1 base and J by 0 bases, with 21 bases between. CDR3 length equals 19 residues. In germline, CDR1 is SGHRS, CDR2 YFSETQ. The TCR library protocol attached unique molecular identifiers to the individual cDNA molecules. TCRdb reprocessed the 5' RACE reads via MiXCR and lists one record per CDR3 protein. Of more than 65,000 distinct CDR3 sequences listed, 4.6% were seen once; the top ten hold under 4%. These data belong to a study of early T cells in non-severe SARS-CoV-2 infection. This receptor was obtained from an adult who was a healthcare worker with PCR-confirmed SARS-CoV-2 infection or an uninfected control (not recorded which). The donor label of this sample is uncertain. The chain couples TRBV5-1 to TRBJ2-3; no reliable D call. The sequences come from whole blood, collected at baseline. In DNA form, the CDR3 reads TGCGCCAGCAGCTTGTCCTTCCAAGAGGCGGTCTATAGCACAGATACGCAGTATTTT. This encodes CASSLSFQEAVYSTDTQYF.